One and the same sample provided the 21 T cell receptor beta chains below, sequenced in a study of OX40 agonist ivuxolimab in advanced cancers. Some clones are missing from TCRdb's copy, which holds only in-frame ones; the method was immunoSEQ multiplex PCR. Of some 53,000 clones detected, approximately 94% appear once; the ten largest clones hold about 12%. Sample: CD4+ or CD8+ T cells sorted from blood, taken in a trial of the OX40 agonist ivuxolimab. The source is an adult with an advanced solid tumor such as melanoma, head and neck, liver or kidney cancer.

V gene TRBV19 combines with J gene TRBJ2-7; a weak D match, TRBD2 (6 bases). CDR3 size: 14 residues. Germline CDR1 reads LNHDA; CDR2 reads SQIVND (reference sequence). V dropped 6 bases and J dropped 0 bases, with 12 bases sitting between them. CDR3 sequence reads: CASSHAGRSYEQYF. CDR3 coding DNA: TGTGCCAGTAGCCACGCGGGGCGCTCCTACGAGCAGTACTTC. Looking up the rest from reference TRBV19 and TRBJ2-7 gives the full variable domain: DGGITQSPKYLFRKEGQNVTLSCEQNLNHDAMYWYRQDPGQGLRLIYYSQIVNDFQKGDIAEGYSVSREKKESFPLTVTSAQKNPTAFYLCASSHAGRSYEQYFGPGTRLTVT.

The genes are TRBV14 and TRBJ2-7; TRBD2 is a possible D gene (6 bases). Germline lookup yields CDR1 SGHDN and CDR2 FVKESK. CDR3 length: 13 amino acids. Deletions cut 3 bases from V and 7 bases from J, with 13 bases between. CDR3 region: CASSQAGWGEQYF. Here the CDR3 DNA reads TGTGCCAGCAGCCAGGCGGGGTGGGGTGAGCAGTACTTC.

This clone is a singleton in its sample. At one boundary the junction diverges from the germline segment, which might be a read error. The rearrangement links TRBV13 to TRBJ2-1, with 10 bases lining up with TRBD2. Germline assignment: CDR1 PRHDT and CDR2 FYEKMQ (reference sequence). The CDR3 spans 15 residues. The CDR3 loop reads CASTLGLADYNEQFF. The CDR3 DNA follows: TGTGCCAGCACCTTAGGACTAGCGGACTACAATGAGCAGTTCTTC.

This clone appeared once. The chain couples TRBV9 to TRBJ2-1, with D possibly TRBD2 on 5 matching bases. The CDR3 spans 13 residues. Trimming pared 4 bases from V and 8 bases from J, leaving 13 bases between. Germline CDR1 and CDR2: SGDLS and YYNGEE. The CDR3 bases are TGTGCCAGCAGCCCCACGAGTAGCGATGAGCAGTTCTTC. It translates to CASSPTSSDEQFF.

The chain couples TRBV7-3 to TRBJ2-5, with D perhaps matching TRBD1 or TRBD2 (5 bases each). This CDR3 contains 15 residues. V was pared by 1 base and J by 4 bases, with 13 bases between. CDR1 and CDR2 (germline): SGHTA, FQGTGA. The CDR3 reads CASSLSYGGGETQYF. The CDR3 region has the DNA TGTGCCAGCAGCTTAAGTTATGGGGGTGGAGAGACCCAGTACTTC.

The chain recombines TRBV30 with TRBJ1-4, with D perhaps matching TRBD1 (6 bases). V was shortened by 5 bases and J by 4 bases, with 11 bases between the two germline ends. The CDR3 runs to 13 residues. Germline V gene lookup returns CDR1 GTSNPN and CDR2 SVGIG (reference sequence). The CDR3 is CAWSTGINEKLFF. In DNA, the CDR3 is TGTGCCTGGTCTACAGGGATTAATGAAAAACTGTTTTTT.

This chain connects TRBV28 to TRBJ1-5; D is unresolved. From germline, CDR1 is MDHEN and CDR2 SYDVKM. This CDR3 contains 11 residues. Trimming cost V 6 bases and J 6 bases, with 6 bases left between them. CDR3 in DNA: TGTGCCAGCAGCCCCAGTCAGCCCCAGCATTTT. It is translated as CASSPSQPQHF. Combining the CDR3 with reference TRBV28 and TRBJ1-5 gives the whole variable domain DVKVTQSSRYLVKRTGEKVFLECVQDMDHENMFWYRQDPGLGLRLIYFSYDVKMKEKGDIPEGYSVSREKKERFSLILESASTNQTSMYLCASSPSQPQHFGDGTRLSIL.

Written as DNA, the CDR3 is TGTGCCAGCAGCTTACCCGACCACCATACGCAGTATTTT. Translated: CASSLPDHHTQYF. This chain uses TRBV27 with TRBJ2-3; D gene ambiguous. Looked up from germline, CDR1 is MNHEY and CDR2 is SMNVEV (reference sequence). The germline V and J ends were trimmed by 6 bases and 7 bases, with 14 bases remaining between them. This CDR3 spans 13 amino acids.

This chain joins TRBV27 and TRBJ2-3; tentative D call: TRBD1 (7 bases). The CDR3 is 15 amino acids. Between the trimmed V and J ends, which lost 6 bases and 0 bases, there was a span of 13 bases. Germline values: CDR1 MNHEY, CDR2 SMNVEV (reference sequence). CDR3 sequence: CASSWGDRSTDTQYF. CDR3 bases: TGTGCCAGCAGCTGGGGGGACAGAAGCACAGATACGCAGTATTTT.

This rearrangement joins TRBV9 to TRBJ2-7, with D perhaps being TRBD1 or TRBD2 (5 bases each). In germline, CDR1 is SGDLS, CDR2 YYNGEE. The germline V and J ends were trimmed by 2 bases and 0 bases, with 12 bases remaining between them. The CDR3 extends over 15 amino acids. The CDR3 loop reads CASSVGALLSYEQYF. CDR3 bases: TGTGCCAGCAGCGTCGGGGCCCTCCTCTCCTACGAGCAGTACTTC.

V gene TRBV19 combines with J gene TRBJ2-7; 10 positions match TRBD1. Trimming cost V 3 bases and J 6 bases; bases outside gene matches: 8. Germline CDR1 is LNHDA and CDR2 is SQIVND (reference sequence). There are 15 residues in the CDR3. The CDR3 protein is CASSITGTGAPEQYF. In nucleotides, the CDR3 is TGTGCCAGTAGTATTACCGGGACAGGGGCCCCCGAGCAGTACTTC.

The gene calls are TRBV14 and TRBJ1-1; TRBD1 matches 7 bases. The junction had 11 bases not matched to a gene; V was cut back by 1 base and J by 3 bases. CDR1 is SGHDN and CDR2 is FVKESK in the germline V gene. This CDR3 has 17 residues. The CDR3 DNA is TGTGCCAGCAGCCAAGCTGGGACAGCCGCGATGGACACTGAAGCTTTCTTT. Encoded protein: CASSQAGTAAMDTEAFF.

The V gene is TRBV4-1, the J gene TRBJ2-2; 8 bases map to TRBD1. The V gene end was trimmed by 0 bases and the J gene end by 7 bases; junction bases not matched to a gene: 4. From germline, CDR1 is MGHRA and CDR2 YSYEKL. This CDR3 has 15 amino acids. As DNA, the CDR3 is TGCGCCAGCAGCCAAGAGACAGGGGCGTACGGGGAGCTGTTTTTT. Protein: CASSQETGAYGELFF.

The chain has TRBV5-4 and TRBJ2-7, with 8 bases aligning to TRBD1. Unmatched junction bases numbered 7, after V lost 2 bases and J lost 6 bases. The length of the CDR3 is 14 residues. Germline V gene sequence: CDR1 SGHNT, CDR2 YYREEE (reference sequence). The CDR3 reads CASSFPDRVGEQYF. The DNA for the CDR3 is TGTGCCAGCAGCTTTCCGGACAGGGTTGGCGAGCAGTACTTC. Combining the CDR3 with reference TRBV5-4 and TRBJ2-7 gives the whole variable domain ETGVTQSPTHLIKTRGQQVTLRCSSQSGHNTVSWYQQALGQGPQFIFQYYREEENGRGNFPPRFSGLQFPNYSSELNVNALELDDSALYLCASSFPDRVGEQYFGPGTRLTVT.

The chain carries TRBV6-1 and TRBJ1-5; D is possibly TRBD1 (6 bases). This CDR3 comprises 14 residues. V was pared by 11 bases and J by 2 bases, with 16 bases between. Germline CDR1 is MNHNS and CDR2 is SASEGT. The CDR3 reads CALYRVVGNQPQHF. In DNA form, the CDR3 reads TGTGCCCTCTACAGGGTGGTCGGCAATCAGCCCCAGCATTTT.

The V gene is TRBV5-6, the J gene TRBJ2-5; D might be TRBD1 (5 bases). Germline V gene lookup returns CDR1 SGHDT and CDR2 YYEEEE. The CDR3 extends over 14 amino acids. Trimming cost V 1 base and J 5 bases, with 12 bases left between them. CDR3 region: CASSLYSQGETQYF. The CDR3 DNA reads TGTGCCAGCAGCTTGTACAGCCAGGGCGAGACCCAGTACTTC.

The rearrangement uses TRBV9 and TRBJ2-1, with D perhaps TRBD2 (6 bases). The CDR3 has 15 residues. The V gene lost 3 bases and the J gene lost 2 bases, with 12 bases spanning the gap. Germline CDR1 reads SGDLS; CDR2 reads YYNGEE. In nucleotides, the CDR3 is TGTGCCAGCAGCGGGGGCGGGGCCACCTACAATGAGCAGTTCTTC. It yields the protein CASSGGGATYNEQFF.

This chain uses TRBV27 with TRBJ2-7, with D possibly called TRBD1 or TRBD2 (6 bases each). This CDR3 has 14 amino acids. The V gene's germline CDR1 is MNHEY and CDR2 SMNVEV (reference sequence). V lost 6 bases and J lost 6, with 18 bases in between. CDR3: CASSLGGPAGEQYF. CDR3 coding DNA: TGTGCCAGCAGCCTTGGGGGGCCCGCCGGCGAGCAGTACTTC.

V and J are TRBV27 and TRBJ1-1, with D possibly matching TRBD1 (6 bases). Germline V gives CDR1 MNHEY, CDR2 SMNVEV (reference sequence). The CDR3 spans 13 residues. V lost 2 bases, J lost 4 bases, and 8 bases lay in between. This chain's CDR3 is CASSLGTLTEAFF. CDR3 bases: TGTGCCAGCAGTTTAGGGACACTCACTGAAGCTTTCTTT.

The chain links TRBV4-1 to TRBJ2-1; D possibly matches TRBD1 or TRBD2 (5 bases each). This CDR3 has 12 residues. Germline CDR1 MGHRA, CDR2 YSYEKL. V lost 1 base to trimming and J lost 12 bases, with 10 bases between them. CDR3 amino acids: CASSQVGAGQFF. Here the CDR3 DNA reads TGCGCCAGCAGCCAAGTCGGGGCCGGGCAGTTCTTC.

The chain joins TRBV30 to TRBJ2-1; D might be TRBD1 or TRBD2, each matching 5 bases. The CDR3 has 11 amino acids. Between the trimmed V and J ends, which lost 5 bases and 4 bases, there was a span of 6 bases. Germline-derived CDR1 and CDR2 are GTSNPN and SVGIG (reference sequence). CDR3: CAWGGYNEQFF. The CDR3, as DNA: TGTGCCTGGGGGGGTTACAATGAGCAGTTCTTC.